This is a list of T cell receptor beta chains from one sample in a study of blood T cell repertoires in COVID-19. TCRdb's copy holds only in-frame clones and misses some; the assay was immunoSEQ multiplex PCR. The repertoire holds about 180,000 clones, roughly 80% seen once, with 17% in the top ten. Sequencing used PBMCs or T cells enriched from blood (not recorded which). Receptors originate from a woman aged 45-65 years who had recovered from COVID-19. Both conserved end residues are trimmed from each CDR3. Each record gives: V gene, J gene, CDR3 protein.

V: TRBV19
J: TRBJ2-3
CDR3: ASSSGTSGTDTQY

V: TRBV27
J: TRBJ2-1
CDR3: ASSFGGPPPGEQF

V: TRBV6-5
J: TRBJ2-2
CDR3: ASSYSSFLNTGELF

V: TRBV30
J: TRBJ1-2
CDR3: AWEDRDKANYGYT

V: TRBV6-2/TRBV6-3
J: TRBJ1-2
CDR3: ASSYRGATNYGYT

V: TRBV9
J: TRBJ2-3
CDR3: ASSSSVTDTQY

V: TRBV28
J: TRBJ1-4
CDR3: ASSQRTGANEKLF

V: TRBV11-2
J: TRBJ2-2
CDR3: ASSPLSVTGELF

V: TRBV5-4
J: TRBJ2-3
CDR3: ASSPADPSTDTQY

V: TRBV3-1/TRBV3-2
J: TRBJ2-2
CDR3: ASSLLAGVSTGELF

V: TRBV2
J: TRBJ2-3
CDR3: ASSPTSGATDTQY

V: TRBV27
J: TRBJ1-5
CDR3: ARKKVDREENQPQH

V: TRBV29-1
J: TRBJ2-1
CDR3: SVTRGTGKYNEQF

V: TRBV18
J: TRBJ2-2
CDR3: ASSPATRSNTGELF

V: TRBV4-2
J: TRBJ2-7
CDR3: ASSQDASGPLYEQY

V: TRBV6-6
J: TRBJ2-7
CDR3: ASSDTGTGAYEQY

V: TRBV19
J: TRBJ1-6
CDR3: ASSISGTGNSPLH

V: TRBV27
J: TRBJ2-1
CDR3: ASSAGGPYNEQF

V: TRBV5-6
J: TRBJ1-4
CDR3: ASSLEAFTTNEKLF

V: TRBV13
J: TRBJ2-6
CDR3: ASSLGHRTGVLAGANVLT